This T cell receptor (beta chain) was observed in a study of T-cell memory formation after mild COVID-19. This CDR3 has 13 amino acids. V was clipped by 5 bases and J by 7 bases, with 12 bases between them. TCRdb independently ran MiXCR on the 5' RACE reads; one entry per CDR3 protein. The sample lists 58,000 or so distinct CDR3 sequences, approximately 30% occurring once. The sequenced sample was PBMCs or a T cell subset sorted from them (not recorded which). The chain recombines TRBV12-3 or TRBV12-4 with TRBJ2-1; D remains ambiguous. The source of this sequence is a man between 18 and 35 years old who had mild COVID-19 (a few samples of this study predate the infection). Cell type and time point are not known. This chain's CDR3 is CASSPGRGNEQFF. The CDR3 nucleotides are TGTGCCAGCAGTCCGGGCCGCGGAAATGAGCAGTTCTTC.